This note documents a single T cell receptor (beta chain) sequence. In the authors' workflow: The authors estimated nucleated cell counts from reference gene primer amplification. Libraries were prepared by immunoSEQ multiplex PCR; TCRdb keeps only in-frame clonotypes and omits some of them. The D gene and trimming were derived from the DNA, and the V and J assignments and clone size from that table. The data hold 100,000 to 150,000 clones, with approximately 89% observed a single time. These data come from a study of blood T cell repertoires in COVID-19. Study context: Sites across the United States, Italy and Spain contributed samples from acute and convalescent COVID-19. In each case, the material was cDNA or gDNA derived from T cells, B-cell-depleted T cells, or PBMCs.

CDR1 SGHNT and CDR2 YYREEE come from the germline V gene (reference sequence). The length of the CDR3 is 20 residues. The V gene end was trimmed by 4 bases and the J gene end by 4 bases; junction bases not matched to a gene: 20. This receptor was identified in a man aged 45 to 65 with acute or convalescent COVID-19. The V gene is TRBV5-4, the J gene TRBJ2-1, with 10 bases fitting TRBD1. Sequenced sample: peripheral blood. As DNA, the CDR3 is TGTGCCAGCAGCCGGAGTGGGGACAGGGGATTTAAGAGTACGTACAATGAGCAGTTCTTC. It yields the protein CASSRSGDRGFKSTYNEQFF.